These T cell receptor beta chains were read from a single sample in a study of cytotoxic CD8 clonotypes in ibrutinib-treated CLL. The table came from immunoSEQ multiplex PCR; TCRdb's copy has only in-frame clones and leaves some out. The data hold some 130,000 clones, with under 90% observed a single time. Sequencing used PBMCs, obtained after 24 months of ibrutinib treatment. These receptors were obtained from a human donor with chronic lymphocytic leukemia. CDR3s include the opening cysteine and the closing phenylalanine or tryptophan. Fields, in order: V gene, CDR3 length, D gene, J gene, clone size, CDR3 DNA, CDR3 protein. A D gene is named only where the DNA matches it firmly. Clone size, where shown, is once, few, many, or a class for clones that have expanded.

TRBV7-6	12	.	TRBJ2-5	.	TGTGCCAGCAGCTTAGTAGAAGAGACCCAGTACTTC	CASSLVEETQYF
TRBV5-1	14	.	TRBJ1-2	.	TGCGCCAGCAGCTTAGCAGGGACTATGGAGGGCTACACCTTC	CASSLAGTMEGYTF
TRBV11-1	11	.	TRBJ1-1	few	TGTGCCAGCTCAGAGAACACTGAAGCTTTCTTT	CASSENTEAFF
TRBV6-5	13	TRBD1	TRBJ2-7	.	TGTGCCAGCAGACGGACAGGGGGTGGCGAGCAGTACTTC	CASRRTGGGEQYF
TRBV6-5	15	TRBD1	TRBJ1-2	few	TGTGCCAGCAGTCGACAGGGGGCCGAATACTATGGCTACACCTTC	CASSRQGAEYYGYTF
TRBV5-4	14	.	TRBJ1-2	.	TGTGCCAGCAGCTTGGCCCTCCAGAATCAGGGCTACACCTTC	CASSLALQNQGYTF
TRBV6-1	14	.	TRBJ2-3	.	TGTGCCAGCAGTGATGGGTCTAGCACAGATACGCAGTATTTT	CASSDGSSTDTQYF
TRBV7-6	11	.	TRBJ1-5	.	TGTGCCGCTGGCTACAATCAGCCCCAGCATTTT	CAAGYNQPQHF
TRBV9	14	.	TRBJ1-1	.	TGTGCCAGCAGCGTAGTGGGAGAGAACACTGAAGCTTTCTTT	CASSVVGENTEAFF
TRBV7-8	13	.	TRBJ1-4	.	TGTGCCAGCAGCTTGCACAGGGCCGAAAAACTGTTTTTT	CASSLHRAEKLFF
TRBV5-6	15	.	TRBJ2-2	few	TGTGCCAGCAGCCCTACAGGGATCTCCACCGGGGAGCTGTTTTTT	CASSPTGISTGELFF
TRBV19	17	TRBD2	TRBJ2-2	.	TGTGCCAGTAGTGGGAGGGCTAGCGCGTGGCCGACCGGGGAGCTGTTTTTT	CASSGRASAWPTGELFF
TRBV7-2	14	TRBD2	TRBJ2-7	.	TGTGCCAGCAGCCTCAGACTAGCGGGTTACGAGCAGTACTTC	CASSLRLAGYEQYF
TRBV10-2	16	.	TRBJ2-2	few	TGCGCCAGCAGTGAGAATCAGGGCCAGAACACCGGGGAGCTGTTTTTT	CASSENQGQNTGELFF
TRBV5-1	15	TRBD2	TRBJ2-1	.	TGCGCCAGCAGCTCCACTAGCGGGGGGGACCATGAGCAGTTCTTC	CASSSTSGGDHEQFF
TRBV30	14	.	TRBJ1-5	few	TGTGCCTGGAGTGTAATAGGGGTCGGTCAGCCCCAGCATTTT	CAWSVIGVGQPQHF
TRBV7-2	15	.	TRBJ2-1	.	TGTGCCAGCAGCTTAGCGGCGGGGAGTTACAATGAGCAGTTCTTC	CASSLAAGSYNEQFF
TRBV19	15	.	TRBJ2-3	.	TGTGCCAGTAGTCAACGGGGGGCGAGGAGAGATACGCAGTATTTT	CASSQRGARRDTQYF
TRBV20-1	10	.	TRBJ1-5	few	TGCAGTGCTAGTCGGCAGCCCCAGCATTTT	CSASRQPQHF
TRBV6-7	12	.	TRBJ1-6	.	TGTGCCAGCAGTTACGAGGGTTCACCCCTCCACTTT	CASSYEGSPLHF
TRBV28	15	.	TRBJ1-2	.	TGTGCCAGCAGTTTATTCCCTGCAGACAACTATGGCTACACCTTC	CASSLFPADNYGYTF
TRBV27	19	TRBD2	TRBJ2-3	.	TGTGCCAGCAGTCCCCATGGGGTAGGGGGACTAGCAAAAACAGATACGCAGTATTTT	CASSPHGVGGLAKTDTQYF
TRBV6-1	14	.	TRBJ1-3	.	TGTGCCAGCAGTAAGGGGGTCTCTGGAAACACCATATATTTT	CASSKGVSGNTIYF
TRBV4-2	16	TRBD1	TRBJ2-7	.	TGTGCCAGCAGCCAAAGGACAGGGGCAAGCTCCTACGAGCAGTACTTC	CASSQRTGASSYEQYF
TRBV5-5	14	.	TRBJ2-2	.	TGTGCCAGCACAGGGTTGGCTAGCACCGGGGAGCTGTTTTTT	CASTGLASTGELFF
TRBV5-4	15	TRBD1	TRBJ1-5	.	TGTGCCAGCAGCTTGGTTGCAGGGGGGACTCAGCCCCAGCATTTT	CASSLVAGGTQPQHF
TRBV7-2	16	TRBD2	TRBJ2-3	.	TGTGCCAGCAGCTTCGGACTAGCGGGGGCGACAGATACGCAGTATTTT	CASSFGLAGATDTQYF
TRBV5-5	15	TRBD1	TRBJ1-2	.	TGTGCCAGCAGCCGCGGGGACAGGATCTCCTATGGCTACACCTTC	CASSRGDRISYGYTF
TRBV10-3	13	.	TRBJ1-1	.	TGTGCCATCAATTCTCGTACCCACACTGAAGCTTTCTTT	CAINSRTHTEAFF
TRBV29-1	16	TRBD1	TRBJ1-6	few	TGCAGCGTTGAAGATCGTAGACAGGGGGTGGATTCACCCCTCCACTTT	CSVEDRRQGVDSPLHF
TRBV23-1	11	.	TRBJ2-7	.	TGCGCCAGCAGTACATCGTACGAGCAGTACTTC	CASSTSYEQYF
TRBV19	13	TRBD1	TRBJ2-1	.	TGTGCCAGCGGGTGGGACAGGTACAATGAGCAGTTCTTC	CASGWDRYNEQFF
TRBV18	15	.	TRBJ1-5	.	TGTGCCAGCTCACCATATGTGGGAAACAATCAGCCCCAGCATTTT	CASSPYVGNNQPQHF
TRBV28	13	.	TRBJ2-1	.	TGTGCCAGCAGTCCTCAGCCGGGCAATGAGCAGTTCTTC	CASSPQPGNEQFF
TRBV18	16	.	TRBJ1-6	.	TGTGCCAGCTCACTCGGGCCTGCCTCCTATAATTCACCCCTCCACTTT	CASSLGPASYNSPLHF
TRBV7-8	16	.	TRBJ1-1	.	TGTGCCAGCAGCTTAGTATCTTCCCCATGGGGTTCTGAAGCTTTCTTT	CASSLVSSPWGSEAFF
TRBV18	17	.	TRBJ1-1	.	TGTGCCAGCTCACCTCGATCGCTGGGGGCGATGGGCACTGAAGCTTTCTTT	CASSPRSLGAMGTEAFF
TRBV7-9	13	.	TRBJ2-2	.	TGTGCCAGCAGCTTGACAGCTACCGGGGAGCTGTTTTTT	CASSLTATGELFF
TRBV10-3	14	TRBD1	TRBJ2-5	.	TGTGCCATCAGACCGGGACAGGGAGCGGAGACCCAGTACTTC	CAIRPGQGAETQYF
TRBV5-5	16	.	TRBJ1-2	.	TGTGCCAGCAGCTTCCAAGCCGCCAGTTTTAACTATGGCTACACCTTC	CASSFQAASFNYGYTF
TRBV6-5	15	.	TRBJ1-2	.	TGTGCCAGCAGCGGAGCGAATTTAGGGAACTATGGCTACACCTTC	CASSGANLGNYGYTF
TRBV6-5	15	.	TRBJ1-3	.	TGTGCCAGCATTATGACAGCCGGCTCTGGAAACACCATATATTTT	CASIMTAGSGNTIYF